The 20 T cell receptor beta chains reported below all come from one sample, sequenced in a study of regulatory T cells in long-lasting Graves disease (dated by TCRdb to the early 2020s). The protocol used for the library was multiplex PCR. The instrument given in TCRdb is Illumina HiSeq 4000. iRepertoire HTBI primers and Arm-PCR amplification of CDR3 regions were used to construct TCR beta libraries. TCRdb trimmed public reads at Q25 via fastp, called clones via MiXCR and kept in-frame beta chains. For every CDR3 protein sequence, its rows merge into one entry that carries the most common genes and DNA. The sample includes around 460,000 distinct CDR3 sequences, with less than 25% observed a single time. The ten largest clones take up around 12% of the sample. Sample time point, as interpreted from the label and publication: persistent/refractory GD, antithyroid drugs over 5 years with positive TRAb. For both TCR sequencing and RNA sequencing, RNA was extracted from PBMCs using TRIzol.

The specimen comprised peripheral blood mononuclear cells (PBMCs), sampled when the disease was refractory, from a patient treated with antithyroid drugs. These receptor sequences come from a female donor with Graves disease.

This chain links TRBV6-2 or TRBV6-3 with TRBJ1-1; D is ambiguous. This CDR3 has 14 residues. The germline V gene encodes CDR1 MNHEY and CDR2 SVGEGT. The ends were cut back, 4 bases at V and 6 bases at J, with 15 bases in the middle. CDR3 in amino acids: CASSLILRDSEAFF. CDR3 nucleotides: TGTGCCAGCAGTTTAATTTTAAGGGATTCTGAAGCTTTCTTT.

The chain couples TRBV6-1 to TRBJ2-7; maybe TRBD1 (6 bases). Trimming pared 5 bases from V and 0 bases from J, leaving 14 bases between. Germline CDR1 and CDR2: MNHNS and SASEGT. This CDR3 spans 15 amino acids. In DNA, the CDR3 is TGTGCCAGCAGTCGAACCGGGGACACCTCCTACGAGCAGTACTTC. Translating it yields CASSRTGDTSYEQYF.

This clonotype showed up many times. Germline is not matched at one junction end, which may reflect a read error. This CDR3 is CASSLDRANYGYTF. In DNA, the CDR3 is TGCGCCAGCAGCTTGGACAGGGCTAACTATGGCTACACCTTC. The J gene is TRBJ1-2, the V gene TRBV5-5; the match to TRBD1 covers 8 bases. The CDR3 is 14 residues long. The V gene's germline CDR1 is SGHKS and CDR2 YYEKEE (reference sequence).

This clonotype was found many times. CDR3 in amino acids: CASKPARGRGELFF. Written as DNA, the CDR3 is TGTGCCAGCAAGCCAGCTAGAGGAAGAGGGGAGCTGTTTTTT. The rearrangement links TRBV28 to TRBJ2-2; D gene unclear. V lost 7 bases and J lost 8, with 17 bases in between. Germline loops: CDR1 MDHEN, CDR2 SYDVKM. This CDR3 contains 14 residues.

This chain uses TRBV27 with TRBJ1-2, with unresolved D. The CDR3 covers 14 residues. Germline V gene lookup returns CDR1 MNHEY and CDR2 SMNVEV (reference sequence). V gave up 4 bases and J gave up 3 bases, with 12 bases separating them. The CDR3, as DNA: TGTGCCAGCAGTTCGAAGGGCTTCTACTATGGCTACACCTTC. This translates into CASSSKGFYYGYTF.

This clonotype was counted a few times. The rearrangement joins TRBV18 to TRBJ1-2; no clear D gene. Germline assignment: CDR1 KGHSH and CDR2 LQKENI. V was trimmed by 6 bases and J by 4 bases, leaving 12 bases between them. CDR3 length: 13 residues. The CDR3 is CASSPDVSYGYTF. DNA for the CDR3: TGTGCCAGCTCCCCTGACGTAAGCTATGGCTACACCTTC.

This clonotype has at least ten counts. The chain couples TRBV6-1 to TRBJ2-7; D is unclear. The V and J ends lost 3 bases and 4 bases respectively, with 7 bases between them. Germline CDR1 is MNHNS and CDR2 is SASEGT. This CDR3 has 12 residues. CDR3 DNA sequence: TGTGCCAGCAGTGACCCAGGTTACGAGCAGTACTTC. Its protein product is CASSDPGYEQYF.

Only a few counts were recorded for this clonotype. The chain couples TRBV7-9 to TRBJ2-4; either TRBD1 or TRBD2 may supply D (5 bases each). The CDR3 has 13 amino acids. V lost 8 bases and J 8 bases, leaving 16 bases between the germline ends. The V gene's germline CDR1 is SEHNR and CDR2 FQNEAQ (reference sequence). The CDR3 reads CASGDQVVDIQYF. DNA of the CDR3: TGTGCCAGCGGGGACCAGGTAGTTGACATTCAGTACTTC. The variable domain in full, with the rest retrieved from reference TRBV7-9 and TRBJ2-4, is DTGVSQNPRHKITKRGQNVTFRCDPISEHNRLYWYRQTLGQGPEFLTYFQNEAQLEKSRLLSDRFSAERPKGSFSTLEIQRTEQGDSAMYLCASGDQVVDIQYFGAGTRLSVL.

The sample holds many counts of this clonotype. The chain links TRBV28 to TRBJ1-4; D unclear. V was shortened by 8 bases and J by 3 bases, with 10 bases between the two germline ends. CDR1 is MDHEN, CDR2 SYDVKM, per germline. The CDR3 extends over 13 amino acids. The CDR3 protein is CASGSSPNEKLFF. DNA of the CDR3: TGTGCCAGCGGATCGTCCCCTAATGAAAAACTGTTTTTT.

CDR3: CAWSDPPTNTEAFF. DNA of the CDR3: TGTGCCTGGAGTGACCCCCCAACCAACACTGAAGCTTTCTTT. The chain recombines TRBV30 with TRBJ1-1, with D unclear. The germline V gene has CDR1 GTSNPN and CDR2 SVGIG (reference sequence). The V and J ends lost 1 base and 2 bases respectively, with 11 bases between them. The CDR3 spans 14 residues.

The chain joins TRBV6-5 to TRBJ2-2; D is undetermined. The CDR3 has 15 amino acids. Deletions cut 2 bases from V and 1 base from J, with 8 bases between. CDR1 and CDR2 (germline): MNHEY, SVGAGI. The CDR3 DNA is TGTGCCAGCAGTTACACACAGATGAACACCGGGGAGCTGTTTTTT. Protein: CASSYTQMNTGELFF.

This clonotype was observed a handful of times. The chain is built from TRBV5-5 and TRBJ1-4; TRBD1 matches at 8 bases. TRBJ1-6 explains the end of the DNA better; the J call may be wrong. Germline loops: CDR1 SGHKS, CDR2 YYEKEE (reference sequence). The CDR3 is 15 residues long. CDR3 in amino acids: CASSLAQGAFSPLHF. The CDR3 nucleotides are TGTGCCAGCAGCTTGGCCCAGGGGGCATTTTCACCCCTCCACTTT.

The J gene is TRBJ2-5, the V gene TRBV2; 9 nucleotides match TRBD1. Germline loops: CDR1 SNHLY, CDR2 FYNNEI. The ends lost 5 bases at V and 4 bases at J; junction bases unmatched: 5. The CDR3 covers 14 residues. The CDR3 DNA follows: TGTGCCAGCAGTAGAACAGGGGGCGGAGAGACCCAGTACTTC. It is translated as CASSRTGGGETQYF.

This clonotype was observed a handful of times. The chain is built from TRBV20-1 and TRBJ2-7; D is perhaps TRBD1 (5 bases). CDR1 and CDR2 (germline): DFQATT, SNEGSKA (reference sequence). V gave up 3 bases and J gave up 2 bases, with 14 bases separating them. The CDR3 extends over 14 amino acids. The CDR3: CSASPLRGTYEQYF. In DNA form, the CDR3 reads TGCAGTGCTAGTCCGCTTAGGGGCACCTACGAGCAGTACTTC.

This clonotype was seen more than once but under ten times. The rearrangement uses TRBV28 and TRBJ2-6, with D perhaps TRBD1 (6 bases). The ends were cut back, 3 bases at V and 2 bases at J, with 14 bases in the middle. Looked up from germline, CDR1 is MDHEN and CDR2 is SYDVKM. The length of the CDR3 is 17 residues. CDR3 nucleotide sequence: TGTGCCAGCAGTTTTGATTACAGGGTGGCTGGGGCCAACGTCCTGACTTTC. It translates to CASSFDYRVAGANVLTF.

This clonotype was detected ten times or more. This chain connects TRBV2 to TRBJ1-1; tentative D call: TRBD1 (6 bases). CDR3 size: 12 residues. Germline V gene data show CDR1 as SNHLY and CDR2 as FYNNEI. V was clipped by 3 bases and J by 6 bases, with 8 bases between them. The CDR3 nucleotides are TGTGCCAGCAGTGACAGGGGTCCTGAAGCTTTCTTT. Translating gives CASSDRGPEAFF.

A word on this clonotype: A much larger clonotype is one base distant, so this may be a read error. J is TRBJ2-5 and V is TRBV7-2, with a tentative D call TRBD1 (6 bases). Trimming took 1 base from V and 5 from J, leaving 20 bases between them. The CDR3 covers 17 residues. Germline CDR1 is SGHTA and CDR2 is FQGNSA. DNA of the CDR3: TGTGCCAGCAGCTTAGTTGGCGAGAGGGGGATAGGTGAGACCCAGTACTTC. The encoded protein is CASSLVGERGIGETQYF. The full variable domain, its missing parts supplied by reference TRBV7-2 and TRBJ2-5, is GAGVSQSPSNKVTEKGKDVELRCDPISGHTALYWYRQSLGQGLEFLIYFQGNSAPDKSGLPSDRFSAERTGGSVSTLTIQRTQQEDSAVYLCASSLVGERGIGETQYFGPGTRLLVL.

The chain carries TRBV6-1 and TRBJ1-2; unclear D gene. Trimming stripped 5 bases from V and 4 bases from J, with 14 bases between. CDR3 length: 14 residues. The germline gives CDR1 MNHNS, CDR2 SASEGT. CDR3 amino acids: CASSRPQQPYGYTF. CDR3 nucleotides: TGTGCCAGCAGTCGCCCACAGCAACCCTATGGCTACACCTTC.

This clonotype was detected a few times. This sequence joins TRBV7-2 and TRBJ1-5; 11 bases are shared with TRBD1. Germline V CDR1 and CDR2: SGHTA, FQGNSA. This CDR3 spans 15 amino acids. The J segment lost 6 bases and the V segment lost 6 bases, leaving 7 bases of the junction unmatched. CDR3 bases: TGTGCCAGCAGTGGGACAGGGGGAGGTGGTCAGCCCCAGCATTTT. Translation: CASSGTGGGGQPQHF.

This clonotype was observed many times. The junction does not match germline at one end; this may be a read error. The J gene is TRBJ1-1, the V gene TRBV2, with D hard to call. The CDR3 has 13 amino acids. Germline CDR1 and CDR2: SNHLY and FYNNEI. In DNA form, the CDR3 reads TGTGCCAGCAGGGAAGAAACGAACACTGAAGCTTTCTTT. Encoded protein: CASREETNTEAFF.